These 18 T cell receptor beta chains were all obtained from the same sample, sequenced in a study of shared clonotypes between healthy human individuals. TCRdb's table, derived via immunoSEQ multiplex PCR, lists solely in-frame clones and lacks some. Of approximately 620,000 clones listed, about 97% are singletons. The sequenced sample was naive CD4+ T cells sorted from blood. Subset noted: CD45RA+ positively selected. These receptors were taken from a woman aged 30 to 39 in good health.

The rearrangement links TRBV15 to TRBJ2-7, with TRBD2 identical over 8 bases. V gave up 3 bases and J gave up 8 bases; unmatched junction bases: 9. The germline CDR1 and CDR2 sequences are LNHNV and YYDKDF (reference sequence). CDR3 length: 14 amino acids. The CDR3 reads CATSRSLGLDKQYF. CDR3 nucleotides: TGTGCCACCAGCAGGTCTCTGGGACTAGATAAGCAGTACTTC.

The chain carries TRBV5-1 and TRBJ2-2; possibly TRBD1 or TRBD2 for D (6 bases each). The CDR3 sequence is 14 residues long. Germline-derived CDR1 and CDR2 are SGHRS and YFSETQ. V dropped 1 base and J dropped 4 bases, with 8 bases sitting between them. The CDR3: CASSLPGATGELFF. The CDR3 region has the DNA TGCGCCAGCAGCTTGCCGGGGGCCACCGGGGAGCTGTTTTTT. Filled out from reference TRBV5-1 and TRBJ2-2, the complete variable domain reads KAGVTQTPRYLIKTRGQQVTLSCSPISGHRSVSWYQQTPGQGLQFLFEYFSETQRNKGNFPGRFSGRQFSNSRSEMNVSTLELGDSALYLCASSLPGATGELFFGEGSRLTVL.

A single count supports this clone. The chain links TRBV19 to TRBJ2-1; 9 nucleotides match TRBD2. Germline V CDR1 and CDR2: LNHDA, SQIVND (reference sequence). Unmatched junction bases numbered 9, after V lost 4 bases and J lost 11 bases. This CDR3 is 14 amino acids long. The DNA for the CDR3 is TGTGCCAGTAGTACCGAAAATAGCGGGAGCCAGCAGTTCTTC. It encodes CASSTENSGSQQFF.

As regards this clone: Different DNA sequences within this sample yield the same CDR3. The J gene is TRBJ2-1, the V gene TRBV5-1; no reliable D call. The CDR3 has 15 residues. Germline CDR1 is SGHRS and CDR2 is YFSETQ. The ends were cut back, 2 bases at V and 0 bases at J, with 9 bases in the middle. CDR3 residues: CASSFDTSSYNEQFF. DNA for the CDR3: TGCGCCAGCAGCTTCGACACCAGCTCCTACAATGAGCAGTTCTTC.

V usage is TRBV7-2 and J usage is TRBJ1-4, with TRBD1 as a possible D gene (6 bases). Germline CDR1 reads SGHTA; CDR2 reads FQGNSA. Trimming cost V 6 bases and J 5 bases, with 16 bases left between them. The CDR3 consists of 15 residues. The CDR3 DNA sequence: TGTGCCAGCAGGCCATGGGGGGCCCTCAATGAAAAACTGTTTTTT. Translated: CASRPWGALNEKLFF.

The V call is TRBV7-9, the J call TRBJ2-2; D uncertain. Germline V lookup: CDR1 SEHNR, CDR2 FQNEAQ (reference sequence). The CDR3 sequence is 13 residues long. Trimming took off 6 bases at V and 4 bases at J, with 9 bases between the two ends. The DNA for the CDR3 is TGTGCCAGCAGAGGACGGTTCACCGGGGAGCTGTTTTTT. Translation: CASRGRFTGELFF. Combining the CDR3 with reference TRBV7-9 and TRBJ2-2 gives the whole variable domain DTGVSQNPRHKITKRGQNVTFRCDPISEHNRLYWYRQTLGQGPEFLTYFQNEAQLEKSRLLSDRFSAERPKGSFSTLEIQRTEQGDSAMYLCASRGRFTGELFFGEGSRLTVL.

The chain couples TRBV6-5 to TRBJ1-2, with 8 bases fitting TRBD1. The germline V gene encodes CDR1 MNHEY and CDR2 SVGAGI. The CDR3 totals 13 residues. V lost 6 bases, J lost 7 bases, and 7 bases stayed unmatched. For the CDR3, the DNA is TGTGCCAGCAGAGACAGGGGCCGGCGTGGCTACACCTTC. This sequence encodes CASRDRGRRGYTF.

CDR3 nucleotides: TGTGCCATCAGTGAGTCGGGTAAAGGGAGGAACACTGAAGCTTTCTTT. It is translated as CAISESGKGRNTEAFF. The chain combines TRBV10-3 with TRBJ1-1; no definite D call. The CDR3 is 16 residues long. V shed 0 bases and J shed 1 base, with 12 bases lying between them. Germline lookup yields CDR1 ENHRY and CDR2 SYGVKD.

The V call is TRBV10-1, the J call TRBJ2-2; weak D call: TRBD2 (7 bases). Germline CDR1 and CDR2: WNHNN and SYGVQD (reference sequence). There are 16 residues in the CDR3. Trimming took 6 bases from V and 0 from J, leaving 14 bases between them. The CDR3 is CASSGGRTANTGELFF. CDR3 nucleotide sequence: TGCGCCAGCAGCGGGGGGCGGACGGCGAACACCGGGGAGCTGTTTTTT.

The chain employs TRBV5-5 and TRBJ2-2; 9 nucleotides match TRBD1. This CDR3 region has 15 residues. The V segment lost 0 bases and the J segment 3 bases; nucleotides outside the gene matches: 0. Germline V gives CDR1 SGHKS, CDR2 YYEKEE (reference sequence). The CDR3 coding sequence is TGTGCCAGCAGCTTGGGGACAGGGGACACCGGGGAGCTGTTTTTT. This gives the protein CASSLGTGDTGELFF.

This chain uses TRBV25-1 with TRBJ1-3; D may be TRBD1 (5 bases). There are 14 residues in the CDR3. In germline, CDR1 is MGHDK, CDR2 SYGVNS. Trimming removed 8 bases at V and 5 bases at J, with 16 bases between. The CDR3 DNA reads TGTGCCAGCTCTCTGGGGTCAGGGAGAAACACCATATATTTT. Its translation: CASSLGSGRNTIYF. Variable domain in full (rest from reference TRBV25-1 and TRBJ1-3): EADIYQTPRYLVIGTGKKITLECSQTMGHDKMYWYQQDPGMELHLIHYSYGVNSTEKGDLSSESTVSRIRTEHFPLTLESARPSHTSQYLCASSLGSGRNTIYFGEGSWLTVV.

The gene calls are TRBV29-1 and TRBJ1-1; 8 nucleotides agree with TRBD1. This CDR3 comprises 13 residues. Germline lookup yields CDR1 SQVTM and CDR2 ANQGSEA. Trimming cost V 8 bases and J 4 bases; bases outside gene matches: 9. The CDR3 bases are TGCAGCCCGCAGACAGGGGACGGCACTGAAGCTTTCTTT. This gives the protein CSPQTGDGTEAFF.

This chain connects TRBV5-1 to TRBJ1-3; D is unresolved. Germline V lookup: CDR1 SGHRS, CDR2 YFSETQ. Trimming left V 4 bases short and J 0 bases short, with 14 bases between. The CDR3 is 16 residues long. The CDR3 is CASSPIPRSSGNTIYF. CDR3 DNA: TGCGCCAGCAGCCCAATTCCCCGGAGCTCTGGAAACACCATATATTTT.

Regarding this clone: Other DNA sequences in this sample translate to the same CDR3. This chain links TRBV7-9 with TRBJ2-7, with D possibly being TRBD1 (5 bases). CDR1 is SEHNR, CDR2 FQNEAQ, per germline (reference sequence). CDR3 length equals 14 residues. The germline V and J ends were trimmed by 0 bases and 6 bases, with 12 bases remaining between them. The DNA of the CDR3 is TGTGCCAGCAGCTTAGCCGGCAGGGTGGGCGAGCAGTACTTC. This gives the protein CASSLAGRVGEQYF. Based on the CDR3 plus reference TRBV7-9 and TRBJ2-7, the full variable domain is DTGVSQNPRHKITKRGQNVTFRCDPISEHNRLYWYRQTLGQGPEFLTYFQNEAQLEKSRLLSDRFSAERPKGSFSTLEIQRTEQGDSAMYLCASSLAGRVGEQYFGPGTRLTVT.

V is TRBV18 and J is TRBJ1-3, with D perhaps matching TRBD1 (5 bases). Germline lookup yields CDR1 KGHSH and CDR2 LQKENI. The germline V and J ends were trimmed by 1 base and 0 bases, with 10 bases remaining between them. The CDR3 length is 16 residues. The CDR3 loop reads CASSPQGSHSGNTIYF. The CDR3 bases are TGTGCCAGCTCACCACAGGGGTCTCACTCTGGAAACACCATATATTTT. Drawing the rest from reference TRBV18 and TRBJ1-3, the complete variable domain is NAGVMQNPRHLVRRRGQEARLRCSPMKGHSHVYWYRQLPEEGLKFMVYLQKENIIDESGMPKERFSAEFPKEGPSILRIQQVVRGDSAAYFCASSPQGSHSGNTIYFGEGSWLTVV.

The chain has TRBV18 and TRBJ2-7; TRBD1 agrees at 7 bases. With 6 bases clipped from V and 0 bases from J, the junction kept 11 bases outside the gene matches. The germline V gene encodes CDR1 KGHSH and CDR2 LQKENI. This CDR3 has 16 residues. The CDR3 sequence is CASSPFSGQNSYEQYF. The CDR3 nucleotides read TGTGCCAGCTCGCCATTCTCGGGACAGAACTCCTACGAGCAGTACTTC.

The gene calls are TRBV6-5 and TRBJ2-7; tentatively, D is TRBD1 (5 bases). The ends were cut back, 8 bases at V and 1 base at J, with 18 bases in the middle. Germline CDR1 is MNHEY and CDR2 is SVGAGI. The CDR3 runs to 15 residues. CDR3 region: CASSRASHRSYEQYF. CDR3 bases: TGTGCCAGCTCCAGGGCATCCCATCGTTCCTACGAGCAGTACTTC.

This chain joins TRBV5-1 and TRBJ2-2, with no clear D. The CDR3 consists of 13 residues. Between the trimmed V and J ends, which lost 1 base and 6 bases, there was a span of 7 bases. The germline CDR1 and CDR2 sequences are SGHRS and YFSETQ. The CDR3 reads CASSLRFSGELFF. The CDR3, as DNA: TGCGCCAGCAGCTTGAGATTTTCCGGGGAGCTGTTTTTT.